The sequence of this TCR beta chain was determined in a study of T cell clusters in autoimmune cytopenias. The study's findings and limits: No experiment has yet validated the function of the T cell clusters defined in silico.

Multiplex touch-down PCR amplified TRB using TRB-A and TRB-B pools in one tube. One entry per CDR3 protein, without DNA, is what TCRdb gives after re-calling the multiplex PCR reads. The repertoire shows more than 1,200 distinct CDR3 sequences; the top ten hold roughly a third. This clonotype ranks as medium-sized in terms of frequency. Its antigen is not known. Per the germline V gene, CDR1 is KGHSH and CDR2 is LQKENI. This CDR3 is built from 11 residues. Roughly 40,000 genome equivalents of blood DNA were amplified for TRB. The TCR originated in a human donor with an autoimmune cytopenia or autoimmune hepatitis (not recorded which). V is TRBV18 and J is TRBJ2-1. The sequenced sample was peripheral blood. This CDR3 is CASSPNNEQFF.